This TCR beta chain originates from a study of T cells after yellow fever vaccination. This CDR3 spans 13 amino acids. V was shortened by 6 bases and J by 0 bases, with 6 bases between the two germline ends. Looked up from germline, CDR1 is LNHDA and CDR2 is SQIVND (reference sequence). General study findings and limits: Reappearing after the booster were most of the clones from primary vaccination (around 96% CD4, 70% to 90% CD8). Contaminants from the bulk population, in the form of abundant clonotypes, could be found in FACS-sorted repertoires.

MiXCR was run by TCRdb on the 5' RACE reads, yielding one entry per CDR3 protein. This sample has 250,000 to 400,000 distinct CDR3 sequences, with over 4% found just once. In its sample, this clonotype was seen many times. Its antigen is unknown. The chain links TRBV19 to TRBJ1-5, with D unresolved. The source is a man between 18 and 29 years old who received the YFV17D yellow fever vaccine. Sequenced material: PBMCs, taken 5 days after the yellow fever booster vaccination. CDR3 coding DNA: TGTGCCAGTAGCGTCTTTAGCAATCAGCCCCAGCATTTT. It codes for CASSVFSNQPQHF.